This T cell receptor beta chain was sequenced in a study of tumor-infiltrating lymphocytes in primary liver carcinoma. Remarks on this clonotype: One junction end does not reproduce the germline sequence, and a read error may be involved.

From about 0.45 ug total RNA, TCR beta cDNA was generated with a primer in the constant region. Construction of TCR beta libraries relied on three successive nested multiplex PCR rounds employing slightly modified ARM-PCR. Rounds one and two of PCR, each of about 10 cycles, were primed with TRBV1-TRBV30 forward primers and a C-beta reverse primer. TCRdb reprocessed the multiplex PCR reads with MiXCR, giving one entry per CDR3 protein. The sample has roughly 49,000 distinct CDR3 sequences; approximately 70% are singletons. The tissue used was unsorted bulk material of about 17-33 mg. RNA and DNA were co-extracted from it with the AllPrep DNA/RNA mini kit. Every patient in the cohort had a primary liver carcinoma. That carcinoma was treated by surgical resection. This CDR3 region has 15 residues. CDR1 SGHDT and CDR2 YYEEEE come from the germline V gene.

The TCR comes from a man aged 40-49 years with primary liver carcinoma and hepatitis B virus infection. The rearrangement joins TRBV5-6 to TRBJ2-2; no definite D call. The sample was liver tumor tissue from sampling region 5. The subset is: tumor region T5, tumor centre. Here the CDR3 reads CASGLEQRITGELFF. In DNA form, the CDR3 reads TGTGCCAGCGGCTTGGAGCAGAGGATAACCGGGGAGCTGTTTTTT.